This passage covers 18 T cell receptor beta chains from one sample sequenced in a study of T cells in tuberculosis. Libraries were prepared by immunoSEQ multiplex PCR; TCRdb keeps only in-frame clonotypes and omits some of them. The data show around 45,000 clones, with roughly 94% seen just once and 1.5% to 2% held by the top ten. What was sequenced was PBMCs. These receptors came from a donor between 10 and 35 years old with latent tuberculosis or without tuberculosis infection. Some clones in this sample may be carry-over from other donors' samples.

This chain links TRBV11-2 with TRBJ2-1, with 10 bases fitting TRBD2. The CDR3 has 19 residues. V lost 3 bases to trimming and J lost 1 base; unmatched junction nucleotides: 12. Germline CDR1 and CDR2: SGHAT and FQNNGV. CDR3 DNA: TGTGCCAGCAGCTTCGTGGCTAGCGGGAGAAGAGGGTCCTACAATGAGCAGTTCTTC. This encodes CASSFVASGRRGSYNEQFF.

This sequence joins TRBV5-1 and TRBJ2-7, with 9 nucleotides matching TRBD2. The CDR3 is 14 amino acids. Germline-derived CDR1 and CDR2 are SGHRS and YFSETQ. Germline trimming cut 3 bases from V and 4 bases from J; bases unmatched to any gene: 5. CDR3 in DNA: TGCGCCAGCAGCTCAGCGGGAGGTTCATACGAGCAGTACTTC. Amino acid sequence: CASSSAGGSYEQYF.

This chain joins TRBV10-1 and TRBJ2-2; 9 bases agree with TRBD2. J gave up 1 base and V 3 bases, and 3 bases lay outside the gene matches. Germline assignment: CDR1 WNHNN and CDR2 SYGVQD (reference sequence). CDR3 length: 16 residues. This CDR3 is CASSDRREGNTGELFF. As DNA, the CDR3 is TGCGCCAGCAGTGACCGGCGGGAGGGGAACACCGGGGAGCTGTTTTTT.

The chain carries TRBV7-2 and TRBJ1-1, with a weak D call TRBD1 (5 bases). The CDR3 sequence is 14 residues long. With 3 bases removed from V and 6 bases from J, the gap between germline ends came to 14 bases. Germline V gene lookup returns CDR1 SGHTA and CDR2 FQGNSA. The CDR3 region has the DNA TGTGCCAGCAGCTTGGGGGGTTTGGGAGCTGAAGCTTTCTTT. This codes for CASSLGGLGAEAFF.

The chain recombines TRBV28 with TRBJ2-3; TRBD2 aligns across 7 bases. CDR1 is MDHEN, CDR2 SYDVKM, per germline. The V gene end was trimmed by 3 bases and the J gene end by 6 bases; junction bases not matched to a gene: 3. The CDR3 has 13 residues. The CDR3 sequence: CASSLGRADTQYF. The CDR3 region has the DNA TGTGCCAGCAGTTTGGGGAGGGCCGATACGCAGTATTTT.

The chain recombines TRBV27 with TRBJ2-1; D gene ambiguous. The CDR3 is 11 residues long. Germline loops: CDR1 MNHEY, CDR2 SMNVEV (reference sequence). Trimming stripped 8 bases from V and 10 bases from J, with 12 bases between. The CDR3 spells CASSMLEEQFF. DNA for the CDR3: TGTGCCAGCTCGATGCTGGAGGAGCAGTTCTTC.

This sequence joins TRBV28 and TRBJ1-1; D not certain. CDR1 MDHEN and CDR2 SYDVKM come from the germline V gene. This CDR3 contains 12 residues. The V end lost 4 bases, the J end lost 2 bases, and 5 bases lay between the germline ends. This chain's CDR3 is CASSSTNTEAFF. As DNA, the CDR3 is TGTGCCAGCAGTTCCACTAACACTGAAGCTTTCTTT.

The chain joins TRBV27 to TRBJ1-1, with D perhaps matching TRBD1 (5 bases). V shed 3 bases and J shed 6 bases, with 11 bases lying between them. There are 13 residues in the CDR3. From germline, CDR1 is MNHEY and CDR2 SMNVEV (reference sequence). This CDR3 is CASSFRGLAEAFF. The CDR3 nucleotides read TGTGCCAGCAGTTTTCGGGGGTTGGCTGAAGCTTTCTTT.

The chain combines TRBV5-6 with TRBJ2-7; a possible D gene is TRBD1 (6 bases). The ends were cut back, 4 bases at V and 2 bases at J, with 10 bases in the middle. Per germline, CDR1 SGHDT and CDR2 YYEEEE. This CDR3 has 13 residues. CDR3 in amino acids: CASSTTGPYEQYF. CDR3 DNA: TGTGCCAGCAGCACGACAGGACCCTACGAGCAGTACTTC.

V gene TRBV4-2 combines with J gene TRBJ2-5; 10 bases fit TRBD2. Germline V gene sequence: CDR1 LGHNA, CDR2 YNFKEQ. The V and J ends lost 2 bases and 0 bases, in that order; junction bases with no gene match: 24. The CDR3 is made up of 23 amino acids. The CDR3 loop reads CASSQRPLRGLAGDWRNQETQYF. CDR3 DNA: TGTGCCAGCAGCCAAAGGCCCCTTAGGGGCCTAGCGGGAGATTGGAGGAACCAAGAGACCCAGTACTTC.

The chain uses TRBV6-5 and TRBJ2-5, with D possibly being TRBD2 (6 bases). Trimming took off 8 bases at V and 7 bases at J, with 20 bases between the two ends. The V gene's germline CDR1 is MNHEY and CDR2 SVGAGI. The CDR3 totals 14 residues. Written as DNA, the CDR3 is TGTGCCAGCCCTAAGGGGAAACTAGCAGGGACCCAGTACTTC. This sequence encodes CASPKGKLAGTQYF.

The chain links TRBV4-1 to TRBJ2-7, with D uncertain. The germline V gene encodes CDR1 MGHRA and CDR2 YSYEKL. V was cut by 0 bases and J by 5 bases, with 11 bases left in between. The CDR3 is 14 residues long. The CDR3 DNA reads TGCGCCAGCAGCCAAGAGAGAGGCTTGGACGAGCAGTACTTC. Translated, it gives CASSQERGLDEQYF.

This clone was seen just once. The chain combines TRBV27 with TRBJ1-1; TRBD1 agrees at 10 bases. CDR1 is MNHEY and CDR2 is SMNVEV in the germline V gene (reference sequence). The CDR3 covers 16 residues. After removal of 6 bases from V and 1 base from J, the junction contained 8 bases not matched to a gene. The DNA of the CDR3 is TGTGCCAGCAGAATGACAGGGGGCCACGGGAACACTGAAGCTTTCTTT. It encodes CASRMTGGHGNTEAFF.

This chain links TRBV7-9 with TRBJ1-1; D might be TRBD1 (6 bases). Germline values: CDR1 SEHNR, CDR2 FQNEAQ (reference sequence). The CDR3 totals 14 residues. The V end lost 7 bases, the J end lost 6 bases, and 18 bases lay between the germline ends. The CDR3 spells CASTISQGHAEAFF. CDR3 in DNA: TGTGCCAGCACCATCTCCCAGGGGCATGCTGAAGCTTTCTTT.

The chain has TRBV27 and TRBJ2-7, with 7 nucleotides matching TRBD1. Germline trimming cut 5 bases from V and 1 base from J; bases unmatched to any gene: 5. The CDR3 totals 14 residues. Germline lookup yields CDR1 MNHEY and CDR2 SMNVEV (reference sequence). The CDR3 coding sequence is TGTGCCAGCAGTCGGGACAGATCATCCTACGAGCAGTACTTC. Translating gives CASSRDRSSYEQYF.

V and J are TRBV29-1 and TRBJ1-1, with 7 bases identical to TRBD1. The germline gives CDR1 SQVTM, CDR2 ANQGSEA. With 2 bases clipped from V and 7 bases from J, the junction kept 10 bases outside the gene matches. The CDR3 extends over 14 amino acids. The CDR3 DNA follows: TGCAGCGTTGAAAGGATGCGGCAGGGGGATGAAGCTTTCTTT. This translates into CSVERMRQGDEAFF. Based on the CDR3 plus reference TRBV29-1 and TRBJ1-1, the full variable domain is SAVISQKPSRDICQRGTSLTIQCQVDSQVTMMFWYRQQPGQSLTLIATANQGSEATYESGFVIDKFPISRPNLTFSTLTVSNMSPEDSSIYLCSVERMRQGDEAFFGQGTRLTVV.

J is TRBJ2-7 and V is TRBV27; tentative D call: TRBD1 (7 bases). The ends were cut back, 3 bases at V and 0 bases at J, with 18 bases in the middle. Germline lookup yields CDR1 MNHEY and CDR2 SMNVEV (reference sequence). CDR3 size: 17 residues. CDR3 in DNA: TGTGCCAGCAGTTTCTCTAACAGGGGAGGATACTCCTACGAGCAGTACTTC. Translating it yields CASSFSNRGGYSYEQYF.

The chain is built from TRBV4-2 and TRBJ1-1; a weak D match, TRBD1 (5 bases). Germline V gene lookup returns CDR1 LGHNA and CDR2 YNFKEQ. V was pared by 4 bases and J by 5 bases, with 17 bases between. This CDR3 comprises 15 residues. CDR3 nucleotides: TGTGCCAGCAGCCCGCTAGGGGCGGGGGGGACTGAAGCTTTCTTT. Translating it yields CASSPLGAGGTEAFF.